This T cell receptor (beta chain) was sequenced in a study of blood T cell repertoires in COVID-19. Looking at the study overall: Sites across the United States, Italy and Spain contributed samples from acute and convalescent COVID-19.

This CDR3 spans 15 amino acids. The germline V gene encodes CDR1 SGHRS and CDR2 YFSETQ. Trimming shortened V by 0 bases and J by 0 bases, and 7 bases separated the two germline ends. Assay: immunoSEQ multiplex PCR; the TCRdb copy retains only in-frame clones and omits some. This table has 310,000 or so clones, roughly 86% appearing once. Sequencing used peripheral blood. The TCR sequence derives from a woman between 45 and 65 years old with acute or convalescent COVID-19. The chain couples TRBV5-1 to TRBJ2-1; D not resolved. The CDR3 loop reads CASSLGYTSYNEQFF. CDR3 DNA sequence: TGCGCCAGCAGCTTGGGATACACCTCCTACAATGAGCAGTTCTTC. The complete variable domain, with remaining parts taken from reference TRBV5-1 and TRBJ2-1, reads KAGVTQTPRYLIKTRGQQVTLSCSPISGHRSVSWYQQTPGQGLQFLFEYFSETQRNKGNFPGRFSGRQFSNSRSEMNVSTLELGDSALYLCASSLGYTSYNEQFFGPGTRLTVL.